The TCR beta chain under discussion was sequenced for a study of T cells after yellow fever vaccination. Template switching with 5'RACE generated the TCR cDNA and added a universal primer site and UMIs. TCRdb itself ran the 5' RACE reads through MiXCR, one entry per CDR3 protein. This sample has 45,000 to 65,000 distinct CDR3 sequences, with 5% to 8.5% found just once. There are many counts of this clonotype. General study results and limits: Abundant bulk-derived clonotypes could contaminate FACS-sorted repertoires.

The sample consisted of CD8+ T cells not binding an NS4B(214-222) dextramer, sorted from PBMCs, taken roughly 45 days after the first yellow fever vaccination. This receptor was identified in a man in his late teens or twenties who received the YFV17D yellow fever vaccine.

The DNA of the CDR3 is TGTGCCAGCAGCTTCGAGAGGACAGCGAACACCGGGGAGCTGTTTTTT. It translates to CASSFERTANTGELFF. The chain uses TRBV7-6 and TRBJ2-2; a possible D gene is TRBD1 (6 bases). There are 16 residues in the CDR3. Deletions cut 3 bases from V and 0 bases from J, with 11 bases between. Germline CDR1 and CDR2: SGHVS and FNYEAQ.